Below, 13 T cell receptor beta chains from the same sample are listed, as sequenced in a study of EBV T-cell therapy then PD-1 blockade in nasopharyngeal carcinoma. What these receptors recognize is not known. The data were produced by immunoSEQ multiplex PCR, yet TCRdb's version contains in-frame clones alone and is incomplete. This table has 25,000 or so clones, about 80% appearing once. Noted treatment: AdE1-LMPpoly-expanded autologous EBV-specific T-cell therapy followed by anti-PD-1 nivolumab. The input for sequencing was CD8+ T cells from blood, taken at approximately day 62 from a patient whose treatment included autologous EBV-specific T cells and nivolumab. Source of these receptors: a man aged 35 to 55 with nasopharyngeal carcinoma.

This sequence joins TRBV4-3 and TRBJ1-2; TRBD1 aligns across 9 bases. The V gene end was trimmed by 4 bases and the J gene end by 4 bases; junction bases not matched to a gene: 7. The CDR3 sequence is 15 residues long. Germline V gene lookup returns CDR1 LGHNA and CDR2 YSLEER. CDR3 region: CASSPWTGEIYGYTF. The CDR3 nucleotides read TGCGCCAGCAGCCCCTGGACAGGGGAGATCTATGGCTACACCTTC.

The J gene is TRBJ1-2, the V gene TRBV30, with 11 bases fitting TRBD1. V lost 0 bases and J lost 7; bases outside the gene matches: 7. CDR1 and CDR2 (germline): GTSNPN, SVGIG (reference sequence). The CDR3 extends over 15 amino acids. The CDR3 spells CAWSVWDRGMSGYTF. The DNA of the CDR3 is TGTGCCTGGAGTGTATGGGACAGGGGGATGAGTGGCTACACCTTC.

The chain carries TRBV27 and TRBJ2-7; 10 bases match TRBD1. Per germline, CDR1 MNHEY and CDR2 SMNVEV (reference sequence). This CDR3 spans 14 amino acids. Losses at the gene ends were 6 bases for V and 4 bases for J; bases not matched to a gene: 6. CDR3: CASSLTGQGYEQYF. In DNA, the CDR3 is TGTGCCAGCAGCCTAACGGGACAGGGGTACGAGCAGTACTTC.

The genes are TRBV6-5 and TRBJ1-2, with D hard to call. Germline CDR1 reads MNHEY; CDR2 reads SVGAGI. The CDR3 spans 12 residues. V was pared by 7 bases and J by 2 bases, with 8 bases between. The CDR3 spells CASISENYGYTF. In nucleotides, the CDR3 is TGTGCCAGCATTTCTGAGAACTATGGCTACACCTTC.

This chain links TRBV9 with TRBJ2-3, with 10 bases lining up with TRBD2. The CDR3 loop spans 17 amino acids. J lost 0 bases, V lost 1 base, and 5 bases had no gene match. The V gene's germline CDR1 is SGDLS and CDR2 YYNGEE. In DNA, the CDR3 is TGTGCCAGCAGCGTACTAGCGGGGGCCCCCAGCACAGATACGCAGTATTTT. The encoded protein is CASSVLAGAPSTDTQYF.

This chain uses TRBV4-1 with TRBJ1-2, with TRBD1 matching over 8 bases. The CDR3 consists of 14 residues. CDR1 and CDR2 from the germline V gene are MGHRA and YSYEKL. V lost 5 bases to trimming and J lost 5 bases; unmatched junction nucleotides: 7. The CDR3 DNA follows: TGCGCCAGCAGCGGCCGGACAGGGCCTTATGGCTACACCTTC. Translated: CASSGRTGPYGYTF.

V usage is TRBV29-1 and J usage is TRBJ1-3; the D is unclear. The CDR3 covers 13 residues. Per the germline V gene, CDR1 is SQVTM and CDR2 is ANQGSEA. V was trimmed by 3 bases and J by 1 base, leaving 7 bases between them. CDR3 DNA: TGCAGCGTTGAGTGGGGTTCTGGAAACACCATATATTTT. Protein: CSVEWGSGNTIYF.

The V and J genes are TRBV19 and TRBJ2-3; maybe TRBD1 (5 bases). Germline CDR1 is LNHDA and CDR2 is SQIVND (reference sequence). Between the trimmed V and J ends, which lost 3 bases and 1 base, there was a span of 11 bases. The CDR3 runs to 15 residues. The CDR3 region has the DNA TGTGCCAGTAGTATGGTCCTCAGGGGCACAGATACGCAGTATTTT. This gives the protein CASSMVLRGTDTQYF.

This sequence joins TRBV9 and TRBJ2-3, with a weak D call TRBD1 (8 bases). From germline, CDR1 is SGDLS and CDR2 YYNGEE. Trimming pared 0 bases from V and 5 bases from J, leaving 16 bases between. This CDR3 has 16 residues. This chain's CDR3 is CASSVVGGTGRDTQYF. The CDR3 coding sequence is TGTGCCAGCAGCGTAGTGGGGGGGACAGGTAGAGATACGCAGTATTTT.

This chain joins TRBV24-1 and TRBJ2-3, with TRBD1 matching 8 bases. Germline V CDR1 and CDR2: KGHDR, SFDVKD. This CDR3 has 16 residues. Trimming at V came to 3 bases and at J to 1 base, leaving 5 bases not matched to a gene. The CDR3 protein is CATSDPDRDGTDTQYF. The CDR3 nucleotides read TGTGCCACCAGTGATCCGGACAGGGACGGCACAGATACGCAGTATTTT.

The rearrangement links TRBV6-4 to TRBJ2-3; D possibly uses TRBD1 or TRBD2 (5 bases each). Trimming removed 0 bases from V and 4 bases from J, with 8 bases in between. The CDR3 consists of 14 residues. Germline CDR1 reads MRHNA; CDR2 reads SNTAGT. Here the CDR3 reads CASSDSGVPDTQYF. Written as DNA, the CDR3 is TGTGCCAGCAGTGACTCGGGGGTTCCAGATACGCAGTATTTT.

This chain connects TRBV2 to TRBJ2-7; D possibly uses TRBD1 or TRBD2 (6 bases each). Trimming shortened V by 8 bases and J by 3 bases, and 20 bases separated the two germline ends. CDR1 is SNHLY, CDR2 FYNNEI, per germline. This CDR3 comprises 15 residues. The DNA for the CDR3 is TGTGCCAGCTCACAAAACCGGGGGCGGAGCTACGAGCAGTACTTC. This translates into CASSQNRGRSYEQYF.

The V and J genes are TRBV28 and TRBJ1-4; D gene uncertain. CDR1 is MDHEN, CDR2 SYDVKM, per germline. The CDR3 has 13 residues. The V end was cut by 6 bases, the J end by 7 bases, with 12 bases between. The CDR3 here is CASRRRWVEKLFF. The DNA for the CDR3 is TGTGCCAGCAGACGACGGTGGGTTGAAAAACTGTTTTTT.